The clone carrying this TCR beta chain has only one observation. Only in-frame clones appear in the TCRdb table, and some are missing; sequencing was by immunoSEQ multiplex PCR. This table holds 150,000 or so clones, over 75% found once. Germline V gene lookup returns CDR1 MNHNY and CDR2 SVGAGI (reference sequence). This CDR3 region has 14 residues. Trimming took off 2 bases at V and 6 bases at J, with 10 bases between the two ends. The time point: baseline pretreatment blood. Documented treatment: 15 Gy SBRT to primary tumor, nephrectomy 4 weeks later. This record belongs to a study of radiation and T cells in renal cell carcinoma. About the research overall: Nephrectomy followed 15 Gy stereotactic body radiation by 4 weeks.

This TCR derives from a woman between 45 and 65 years old with renal cell carcinoma. The V call is TRBV6-6, the J call TRBJ1-4; D gene ambiguous. This material consisted of blood, taken from a patient whose treatment included radiotherapy and nephrectomy. CDR3 protein: CASSYNSRDEKLFF. CDR3 DNA: TGTGCCAGCAGTTACAACAGCCGCGATGAAAAACTGTTTTTT.